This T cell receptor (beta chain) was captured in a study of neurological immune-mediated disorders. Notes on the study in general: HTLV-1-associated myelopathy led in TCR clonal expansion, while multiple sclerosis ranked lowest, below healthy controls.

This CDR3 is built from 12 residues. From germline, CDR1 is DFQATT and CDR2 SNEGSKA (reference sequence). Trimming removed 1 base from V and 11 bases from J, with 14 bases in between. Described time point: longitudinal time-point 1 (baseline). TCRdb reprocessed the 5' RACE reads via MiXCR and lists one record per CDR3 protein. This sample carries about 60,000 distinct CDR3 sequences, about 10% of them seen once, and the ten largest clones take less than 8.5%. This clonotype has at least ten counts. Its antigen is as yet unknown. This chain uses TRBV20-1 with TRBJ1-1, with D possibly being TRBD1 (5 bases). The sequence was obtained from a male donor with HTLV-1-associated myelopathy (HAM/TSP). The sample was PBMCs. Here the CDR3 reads CSARGEGMNAFF. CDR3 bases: TGCAGTGCTAGAGGAGAGGGGATGAATGCTTTCTTT.